The clone carrying this T cell receptor gamma chain was picked up a small number of times. Antigen: not known. Different DNA sequences within this sample yield the same CDR3. This record comes from a study of Vδ1+ human thymocytes. RNA was extracted from the cells and then reverse transcribed. CDR3 amplicons came from multiplex PCR with pooled V-gene forward and constant-region reverse primers. TCRdb re-called the multiplex PCR reads using CATT. The table shows some 11,000 gamma-chain clones, with about 47% occurring only once. Study-wide results and limits: Thymic delta-chain repertoires held around 20% Vdelta2 sequences and few Vdelta3, despite high sort purity. Thymic TRG and TRD repertoires appeared highly polyclonal, with Gaussian CDR3 length distributions.

The CDR3 totals 13 residues. The ends lost 0 bases at V and 7 bases at J; junction bases unmatched: 6. CDR1 and CDR2 (germline): VINAFY, YDVSNSKD. Sequencing was done on a sample of Vdelta1+ gamma-delta thymocytes from the thymus. Sample subset: FACS-sorted CD3+ TCRalphabeta- TCRVdelta1+ TCRVdelta2- thymocytes. The chain has TRGV5 and TRGJ1 or TRGJ2. The clonotype was recovered from a boy in the first two years of life who had congenital heart surgery. In DNA form, the CDR3 reads TGTGCCACCTGGGACAGGCGGGAATATAAGAAACTCTTT. Translated, it gives CATWDRREYKKLF.